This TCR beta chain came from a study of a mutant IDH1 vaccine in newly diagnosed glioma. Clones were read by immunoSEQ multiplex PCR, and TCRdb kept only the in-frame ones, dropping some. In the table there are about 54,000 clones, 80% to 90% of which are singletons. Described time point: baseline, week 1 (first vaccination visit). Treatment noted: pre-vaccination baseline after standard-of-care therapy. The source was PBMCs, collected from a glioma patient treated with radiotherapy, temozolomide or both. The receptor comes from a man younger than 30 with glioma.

CDR3 nucleotide sequence: TGTGCCAGCAGCGTAGTTGGTGATGCCAATACGCAGTATTTT. As protein: CASSVVGDANTQYF. This chain uses TRBV9 with TRBJ2-3, with D unresolved. Germline CDR1 SGDLS, CDR2 YYNGEE. The V end was cut by 0 bases, the J end by 7 bases, with 12 bases between. This CDR3 has 14 residues.